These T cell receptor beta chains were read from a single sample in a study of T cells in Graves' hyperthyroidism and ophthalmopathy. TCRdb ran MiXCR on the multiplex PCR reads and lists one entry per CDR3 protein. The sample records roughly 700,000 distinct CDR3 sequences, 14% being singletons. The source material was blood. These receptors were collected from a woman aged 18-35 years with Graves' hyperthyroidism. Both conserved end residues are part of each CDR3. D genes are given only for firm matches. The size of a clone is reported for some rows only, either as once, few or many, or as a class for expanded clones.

CDR3nt: TGTGCCAGCAGCGTAGCGCCACTAGCGGGAGGCGCGAACACCGGGGAGCTGTTTTTT
CDR3aa: CASSVAPLAGGANTGELFF
len: 19
d_gene: TRBD2
abundance: .
j_gene: TRBJ2-2
v_gene: TRBV9

CDR3nt: TGTGCCAGCAGCCGGCAGGGACCGACGTTGGATGGCTACACCTTC
CDR3aa: CASSRQGPTLDGYTF
len: 15
d_gene: .
abundance: .
j_gene: TRBJ1-2
v_gene: TRBV14

CDR3nt: TGTGCCAGCAGCTTGAGGACAGGGGGCTGGGTAGAGCAGTACTTC
CDR3aa: CASSLRTGGWVEQYF
len: 15
d_gene: TRBD1
abundance: few
j_gene: TRBJ2-7
v_gene: TRBV7-9

CDR3nt: TGTGCCAGCAGTCGAGCGACAGTTAACACTGAAGCTTTCTTT
CDR3aa: CASSRATVNTEAFF
len: 14
d_gene: .
abundance: many
j_gene: TRBJ1-1
v_gene: TRBV6-1

CDR3nt: TGTGCCAGCAGCCCCCTAGCGGGACCGCACAATGAGCAGTTCTTC
CDR3aa: CASSPLAGPHNEQFF
len: 15
d_gene: TRBD2
abundance: few
j_gene: TRBJ2-1
v_gene: TRBV7-9

CDR3nt: TGTGCCAGCAGCTTAGTAGCCGGGACCTCTGAAGCTTTCTTT
CDR3aa: CASSLVAGTSEAFF
len: 14
d_gene: .
abundance: .
j_gene: TRBJ1-1
v_gene: TRBV7-8

CDR3nt: TGTGCCAGCAATCCGAGCATGGCGGCTATCAATGAGCAGTTCTTC
CDR3aa: CASNPSMAAINEQFF
len: 15
d_gene: .
abundance: .
j_gene: TRBJ2-1
v_gene: TRBV12-3/TRBV12-4

CDR3nt: TGCGCCAGCAGCTTACAACCGGGACAGGGGGACACTGAAGCTTTCTTT
CDR3aa: CASSLQPGQGDTEAFF
len: 16
d_gene: TRBD1
abundance: few
j_gene: TRBJ1-1
v_gene: TRBV5-1

CDR3nt: TGTGCCAGCAGTTACGGGACTATCAATGAGCAGTTCTTC
CDR3aa: CASSYGTINEQFF
len: 13
d_gene: TRBD2
abundance: few
j_gene: TRBJ2-1
v_gene: TRBV6-5

CDR3nt: TGTGCCACCAAGGAGCCTAGCGGCCAAGAGACCCAGTACTTC
CDR3aa: CATKEPSGQETQYF
len: 14
d_gene: TRBD2
abundance: .
j_gene: TRBJ2-5
v_gene: TRBV15

CDR3nt: TGCAGTGCTAGAGATCGTTTGAGCGGGAGGCCCTCCTACGAGCAGTACTTC
CDR3aa: CSARDRLSGRPSYEQYF
len: 17
d_gene: TRBD2
abundance: many
j_gene: TRBJ2-7
v_gene: TRBV20-1

CDR3nt: TGTGCCAGCAGTTTAGAGGCTCTGGGGGTCAACGAGCAGTACTTC
CDR3aa: CASSLEALGVNEQYF
len: 15
d_gene: .
abundance: .
j_gene: TRBJ2-7
v_gene: TRBV13

CDR3nt: TGTGCCAGCAGTTACAGGGGAGGGTCCATGAACACTGAAGCTTTCTTT
CDR3aa: CASSYRGGSMNTEAFF
len: 16
d_gene: .
abundance: many
j_gene: TRBJ1-1
v_gene: TRBV6-2/TRBV6-3

CDR3nt: TGCAGTGTCGGGACTAGCGGTGAGCAGTACTTC
CDR3aa: CSVGTSGEQYF
len: 11
d_gene: TRBD2
abundance: many
j_gene: TRBJ2-7
v_gene: TRBV20-1

CDR3nt: TGCAGCGCAGCCGGGACAGGGGCAGGTGAGCAGTTCTTC
CDR3aa: CSAAGTGAGEQFF
len: 13
d_gene: TRBD1
abundance: few
j_gene: TRBJ2-1
v_gene: TRBV29-1

CDR3nt: TGTGCCAGTAGTCTAAGACAGGGGACCACAGATACGCAGTATTTT
CDR3aa: CASSLRQGTTDTQYF
len: 15
d_gene: TRBD1
abundance: few
j_gene: TRBJ2-3
v_gene: TRBV19

CDR3nt: TGCGCCAGCAGCTTCGAGACGGGGGTTTTACAAGAGACCCAGTACTTC
CDR3aa: CASSFETGVLQETQYF
len: 16
d_gene: .
abundance: few
j_gene: TRBJ2-5
v_gene: TRBV5-1

CDR3nt: TGTGCCAGCAGAGGCCCTACTAGCGGGAGCGTGTACACAGATACGCAGTATTTT
CDR3aa: CASRGPTSGSVYTDTQYF
len: 18
d_gene: TRBD2
abundance: .
j_gene: TRBJ2-3
v_gene: TRBV6-1

CDR3nt: TGCAGTGCTCGCCCGTCGGGACAGGTGATTAATTCACCCCTCCACTTT
CDR3aa: CSARPSGQVINSPLHF
len: 16
d_gene: TRBD1
abundance: .
j_gene: TRBJ1-6
v_gene: TRBV20-1

CDR3nt: TGTGCCAGCCGCCCGGACAGGCCTGTGGAGCTGTTTTTT
CDR3aa: CASRPDRPVELFF
len: 13
d_gene: TRBD1
abundance: .
j_gene: TRBJ2-2
v_gene: TRBV27

CDR3nt: TGTGCCACCAGTGATAAAGTCTCCTACGAGCAGTACTTC
CDR3aa: CATSDKVSYEQYF
len: 13
d_gene: .
abundance: many
j_gene: TRBJ2-7
v_gene: TRBV24-1

CDR3nt: TGTGCCAGCAGCTTGGACAGGGACACCTACAATGAGCAGTTCTTC
CDR3aa: CASSLDRDTYNEQFF
len: 15
d_gene: .
abundance: many
j_gene: TRBJ2-1
v_gene: TRBV5-5

CDR3nt: TGCAGCGCGTCGGGGATCGGGACTCCGGAAGAGACCCAGTACTTC
CDR3aa: CSASGIGTPEETQYF
len: 15
d_gene: .
abundance: few
j_gene: TRBJ2-5
v_gene: TRBV29-1

CDR3nt: TGTGCCAGCGGACACCCTAGTTATGGCTACACCTTC
CDR3aa: CASGHPSYGYTF
len: 12
d_gene: .
abundance: many
j_gene: TRBJ1-2
v_gene: TRBV12-3/TRBV12-4

CDR3nt: TGTGCCATCAGTGACGGCGGGACCAGGAACGAGCAGTACTTC
CDR3aa: CAISDGGTRNEQYF
len: 14
d_gene: .
abundance: few
j_gene: TRBJ2-7
v_gene: TRBV10-3

CDR3nt: TGCGCCAGCAGCCAAGATTTGGTAGCGGAGAGCTCCTACAATGAGCAGTTCTTC
CDR3aa: CASSQDLVAESSYNEQFF
len: 18
d_gene: .
abundance: .
j_gene: TRBJ2-1
v_gene: TRBV4-1

CDR3nt: TGTGCCAGCTCACCAGGGACAGGGGCGGAAGAGACCCAGTACTTC
CDR3aa: CASSPGTGAEETQYF
len: 15
d_gene: TRBD1
abundance: many
j_gene: TRBJ2-5
v_gene: TRBV18

CDR3nt: TGTGCCAGCAGCGTAGAGGGGGCGGAACGAGACGAGCAGTACTTC
CDR3aa: CASSVEGAERDEQYF
len: 15
d_gene: TRBD1
abundance: .
j_gene: TRBJ2-7
v_gene: TRBV9

CDR3nt: TGTGCCAGCAGCCCGGCGCAGGGCAGATACAATGAGCAGTTCTTC
CDR3aa: CASSPAQGRYNEQFF
len: 15
d_gene: .
abundance: many
j_gene: TRBJ2-1
v_gene: TRBV7-2

CDR3nt: TGTGCCAGCAGCCCTCTGGGGGGTTCCACAGATACGCAGTATTTT
CDR3aa: CASSPLGGSTDTQYF
len: 15
d_gene: .
abundance: many
j_gene: TRBJ2-3
v_gene: TRBV7-9

CDR3nt: TGTGCCAGCAGTTTTCTCGCTAGCGGTGAACGCGGGGAGCTGTTTTTT
CDR3aa: CASSFLASGERGELFF
len: 16
d_gene: TRBD2
abundance: few
j_gene: TRBJ2-2
v_gene: TRBV12-3/TRBV12-4

CDR3nt: TGCAGTATGAGTCACAGAGAAGAGACCCAGTACTTC
CDR3aa: CSMSHREETQYF
len: 12
d_gene: .
abundance: .
j_gene: TRBJ2-5
v_gene: TRBV20-1

CDR3nt: TGTGCCAGCAGCTCCGGACAGGGTTCCACTGAAGCTTTCTTT
CDR3aa: CASSSGQGSTEAFF
len: 14
d_gene: TRBD1
abundance: many
j_gene: TRBJ1-1
v_gene: TRBV7-9

CDR3nt: TGTGCCAGCAGCCCTTGGACAGGGGGCATGGCTAGTGAAAAACTGTTTTTT
CDR3aa: CASSPWTGGMASEKLFF
len: 17
d_gene: TRBD1
abundance: .
j_gene: TRBJ1-4
v_gene: TRBV7-9

CDR3nt: TGTGCCAGCAGCTTAGTCGGGGCCGGGGGCATCGATCAGCCCCAGCATTTT
CDR3aa: CASSLVGAGGIDQPQHF
len: 17
d_gene: .
abundance: few
j_gene: TRBJ1-5
v_gene: TRBV13

CDR3nt: TGCGCCAGCAGGGCTAACTATGGCTACACCTTC
CDR3aa: CASRANYGYTF
len: 11
d_gene: .
abundance: many
j_gene: TRBJ1-2
v_gene: TRBV4-1

CDR3nt: TGTGCCAGCAATATCCTTCGGAGGAAGGACACCATATATTTT
CDR3aa: CASNILRRKDTIYF
len: 14
d_gene: .
abundance: few
j_gene: TRBJ1-3
v_gene: TRBV6-2/TRBV6-3

CDR3nt: TGTGCCAGCACCGGCAGCGGGAGCGGTGAGGTAACCACAGATACGCAGTATTTT
CDR3aa: CASTGSGSGEVTTDTQYF
len: 18
d_gene: TRBD2
abundance: many
j_gene: TRBJ2-3
v_gene: TRBV12-3/TRBV12-4

CDR3nt: TGTGCCAGCAGCTCGGACACCTCCCAAGAGACCCAGTACTTC
CDR3aa: CASSSDTSQETQYF
len: 14
d_gene: .
abundance: many
j_gene: TRBJ2-5
v_gene: TRBV7-8

CDR3nt: TGCGCCAGCAGCCCGTCGGACACCGGGGAGCTGTTTTTT
CDR3aa: CASSPSDTGELFF
len: 13
d_gene: .
abundance: many
j_gene: TRBJ2-2
v_gene: TRBV5-1

CDR3nt: TGTGCCAGCAGTTCCGGGACACTGAACACTGAAGCTTTCTTT
CDR3aa: CASSSGTLNTEAFF
len: 14
d_gene: .
abundance: many
j_gene: TRBJ1-1
v_gene: TRBV6-1

CDR3nt: TGTGCCAGCAGTGATTCGACAGGGGGGAGTTATGGCTACACCTTC
CDR3aa: CASSDSTGGSYGYTF
len: 15
d_gene: TRBD1
abundance: few
j_gene: TRBJ1-2
v_gene: TRBV6-1

CDR3nt: TGTGCCAGCAGTGGAGGCAGGTATAGCAATCAGCCCCAGCATTTT
CDR3aa: CASSGGRYSNQPQHF
len: 15
d_gene: .
abundance: many
j_gene: TRBJ1-5
v_gene: TRBV2

CDR3nt: TGTGCCAGCAGTGATAGCGGCTGGAGCACAGATACGCAGTATTTT
CDR3aa: CASSDSGWSTDTQYF
len: 15
d_gene: .
abundance: many
j_gene: TRBJ2-3
v_gene: TRBV6-1

CDR3nt: TGTGCCAGCAGTATCCAATTGGCCGGGGAGCTGTTTTTT
CDR3aa: CASSIQLAGELFF
len: 13
d_gene: .
abundance: .
j_gene: TRBJ2-2
v_gene: TRBV27

CDR3nt: TGTGCCAGTAGTATAGATCGGCGGGGGATTGAGACCCAGTACTTC
CDR3aa: CASSIDRRGIETQYF
len: 15
d_gene: TRBD2
abundance: few
j_gene: TRBJ2-5
v_gene: TRBV19

CDR3nt: TGTGCCAGCAGTTTGGTCCCTGCAACGGACAGCATGAACACTGAAGCTTTCTTT
CDR3aa: CASSLVPATDSMNTEAFF
len: 18
d_gene: .
abundance: many
j_gene: TRBJ1-1
v_gene: TRBV28

CDR3nt: TGTGCCAGCAGCGACTTAAGCAGCGGGAGCTACAATGAGCAGTTCTTC
CDR3aa: CASSDLSSGSYNEQFF
len: 16
d_gene: TRBD2
abundance: few
j_gene: TRBJ2-1
v_gene: TRBV2

CDR3nt: TGCGCCAGCAGCCCGCGGGAGGGCCCCTACGAGCAGTACTTC
CDR3aa: CASSPREGPYEQYF
len: 14
d_gene: TRBD2
abundance: many
j_gene: TRBJ2-7
v_gene: TRBV4-1

CDR3nt: TGTGCCTGGTCCAAGGAGAACACCGGGGAGCTGTTTTTT
CDR3aa: CAWSKENTGELFF
len: 13
d_gene: .
abundance: few
j_gene: TRBJ2-2
v_gene: TRBV2

CDR3nt: TGTGCCAGCAGCTACTTCGGCTACACCGGGGAGCTGTTTTTT
CDR3aa: CASSYFGYTGELFF
len: 14
d_gene: .
abundance: many
j_gene: TRBJ2-2
v_gene: TRBV27

CDR3nt: TGTGCCAGCAGTTCCCCCGCGACAGGACAAGAGACCCAGTACTTC
CDR3aa: CASSSPATGQETQYF
len: 15
d_gene: .
abundance: many
j_gene: TRBJ2-5
v_gene: TRBV6-5

CDR3nt: TGTGCCAGCAGCCAAGTAAGGATACAGCCCCAGCATTTT
CDR3aa: CASSQVRIQPQHF
len: 13
d_gene: .
abundance: few
j_gene: TRBJ1-5
v_gene: TRBV3-1

CDR3nt: TGTGCCAGCAGTTATGGGGGCGCCGAGCAGTACTTC
CDR3aa: CASSYGGAEQYF
len: 12
d_gene: .
abundance: .
j_gene: TRBJ2-7
v_gene: TRBV6-1